This entry lists 3 T cell receptor beta chains sequenced from one sample in a study of TIL therapy for anti-PD-1-resistant metastatic lung cancer. Time point denoted: pre-treatment sample, taken before nivolumab and TIL therapy. This was the immunoSEQ v3 assay. Repertoires were generated with immunoSEQ multiplex PCR, while TCRdb's copy carries only in-frame clones and drops some. The top ten clones hold just under 3% of a sample with approximately 60,000 clones, roughly four fifths of them seen once. Material: blood, obtained at baseline. These receptor sequences come from a person between 30 and 80 years old with non-small cell lung cancer.

This chain joins TRBV30 and TRBJ2-7; 7 bases are shared with TRBD2. Germline assignment: CDR1 GTSNPN and CDR2 SVGIG (reference sequence). V dropped 0 bases and J dropped 7; count of bases not matched to a gene: 9. CDR3 length equals 14 residues. The CDR3: CAWSVWSSGSEQYF. The DNA of the CDR3 is TGTGCCTGGAGTGTATGGTCTAGCGGTTCGGAGCAGTACTTC.

This sequence joins TRBV4-1 and TRBJ2-7; D is undetermined. V lost 6 bases to trimming and J lost 4 bases, with 16 bases between them. Germline CDR1 reads MGHRA; CDR2 reads YSYEKL. This CDR3 region has 14 residues. In DNA, the CDR3 is TGCGCCAGCAGAAGAAGGACGGAGCATTACGAGCAGTACTTC. Amino acid sequence: CASRRRTEHYEQYF.

This rearrangement joins TRBV7-2 to TRBJ1-5; no clear D. CDR1 and CDR2 (germline): SGHTA, FQGNSA. V lost 1 base, J lost 4 bases, and 11 bases lay in between. The CDR3 is 15 amino acids. CDR3 sequence reads: CASSLVIGINQPQHF. CDR3 nucleotide sequence: TGTGCCAGCAGCTTAGTAATAGGCATAAATCAGCCCCAGCATTTT.